The next 9 T cell receptor beta chains were all read from a single sample in a study of blood T cell repertoires in COVID-19. The protocol was immunoSEQ multiplex PCR, while the TCRdb copy is restricted to in-frame clones and leaves out a portion. This sample yields more than 90,000 clones, of which around 83% are seen a single time; approximately 1.5% belongs to the top ten. The sequenced sample was peripheral blood. The receptor set was obtained from a man in his forties with acute or convalescent COVID-19.

The chain is built from TRBV19 and TRBJ2-3; D is perhaps TRBD2 (6 bases). Germline V CDR1 and CDR2: LNHDA, SQIVND (reference sequence). Deletions cut 5 bases from V and 7 bases from J, with 16 bases between. CDR3 length: 14 residues. The CDR3 here is CASSGLYEHNTQYF. The CDR3 DNA follows: TGTGCCAGTAGTGGACTATACGAACATAATACGCAGTATTTT.

This clone was observed once. The chain is built from TRBV4-1 and TRBJ2-1, with a possible D match to TRBD2 (5 bases). Germline V gene sequence: CDR1 MGHRA, CDR2 YSYEKL. The V end lost 4 bases, the J end lost 7 bases, and 14 bases lay between the germline ends. This CDR3 region has 14 residues. The CDR3 region is CASSLAGVGNEQFF. The CDR3 DNA is TGCGCCAGCAGCCTAGCCGGGGTGGGGAATGAGCAGTTCTTC.

V is TRBV29-1 and J is TRBJ1-1; D perhaps matches TRBD1 (6 bases). CDR1 is SQVTM and CDR2 is ANQGSEA in the germline V gene. This CDR3 is 15 amino acids long. The ends were cut back, 4 bases at V and 0 bases at J, with 15 bases in the middle. CDR3 bases: TGCAGCGTTGGGGGGCCAGCAGGGGTGAACACTGAAGCTTTCTTT. Translated, it gives CSVGGPAGVNTEAFF.

This clone appeared a single time. The CDR3 sequence is CASSLSGGSYNEQFF. As DNA, the CDR3 is TGTGCCAGCAGCCTATCAGGGGGATCCTACAATGAGCAGTTCTTC. This sequence joins TRBV6-5 and TRBJ2-1, with TRBD1 identical over 7 bases. The germline V gene encodes CDR1 MNHEY and CDR2 SVGAGI. This CDR3 has 15 amino acids. J was trimmed by 1 base and V by 6 bases; bases with no gene match: 6.

This chain links TRBV19 with TRBJ2-5; D is possibly TRBD2 (6 bases). From germline, CDR1 is LNHDA and CDR2 SQIVND (reference sequence). The CDR3 runs 14 residues. V was pared by 3 bases and J by 1 base, with 9 bases between. CDR3 residues: CASSIGGTQETQYF. CDR3 bases: TGTGCCAGTAGTATCGGAGGGACCCAAGAGACCCAGTACTTC.

V is TRBV2 and J is TRBJ1-2; perhaps TRBD1 as D (6 bases). The length of the CDR3 is 14 residues. Germline V lookup: CDR1 SNHLY, CDR2 FYNNEI. Trimming took off 2 bases at V and 4 bases at J, with 11 bases between the two ends. This CDR3 is CASSEWGPTYGYTF. Written as DNA, the CDR3 is TGTGCCAGCAGTGAATGGGGGCCGACCTATGGCTACACCTTC. Based on the CDR3 plus reference TRBV2 and TRBJ1-2, the full variable domain is EPEVTQTPSHQVTQMGQEVILRCVPISNHLYFYWYRQILGQKVEFLVSFYNNEISEKSEIFDDQFSVERPDGSNFTLKIRSTKLEDSAMYFCASSEWGPTYGYTFGSGTRLTVV.

A few counts support this clone. The V call is TRBV18, the J call TRBJ1-5; weak D call: TRBD1 (6 bases). In germline, CDR1 is KGHSH, CDR2 LQKENI. V lost 3 bases and J lost 6, with 9 bases in between. This CDR3 is 13 amino acids long. The DNA for the CDR3 is TGTGCCAGCTCACCGGGACAAAGTCAGCCCCAGCATTTT. This codes for CASSPGQSQPQHF.

This CDR3 is CASSQDYEGRTQYF. The CDR3 DNA reads TGTGCCAGCAGCCAAGATTACGAGGGCAGGACCCAGTACTTC. This chain uses TRBV3-1 (or the pseudogene TRBV3-2) with TRBJ2-5; D may be TRBD2 (5 bases). The V end was cut by 0 bases, the J end by 7 bases, with 12 bases between. The CDR3 totals 14 residues. In germline, CDR1 is LGHDT, CDR2 YNNKEL (reference sequence).

The chain combines TRBV2 with TRBJ2-7; no firm D call. V lost 7 bases and J lost 3, with 16 bases in between. CDR3 length equals 14 residues. Germline V lookup: CDR1 SNHLY, CDR2 FYNNEI. The CDR3 here is CASTALGQDYEQYF. CDR3 nucleotides: TGTGCCAGCACCGCCCTAGGTCAAGACTACGAGCAGTACTTC.